This T cell receptor beta chain derives from a study of T cell responses to AZD1222 COVID-19 vaccine. Method: immunoSEQ multiplex PCR; TCRdb's copy keeps in-frame clones and lacks some. This table has some 190,000 clones, approximately 90% appearing once. V lost 6 bases, J lost 5 bases, and 11 bases lay in between. The CDR3 has 13 amino acids. The chain employs TRBV12-3 or TRBV12-4 and TRBJ1-5, with a possible D match to TRBD1 (5 bases). The receptor's source is an adult who received the AZD1222 COVID-19 vaccine. Here the sequenced sample was peripheral blood, taken 28 days after the second AZD1222 dose. CDR3 in amino acids: CASSRDSHQPQHF. The CDR3 DNA reads TGTGCCAGCAGCCGCGACAGCCATCAGCCCCAGCATTTT.